These T cell receptor beta chains were read from a single sample in a study of T-cell reconstitution after alpha-beta-depleted transplantation in children. Each CDR3 protein gets one entry after TCRdb re-called the PCR reads with MiXCR. The sample contains about 830,000 distinct CDR3 sequences, roughly 15% of which appear only once. The sample consisted of PBMCs, mostly from graft donor cells, taken 360 days after TCRalphabeta/CD19-depleted stem cell transplant. Receptors originate from a male patient younger than 18 who had a stem cell transplant for acute lymphoblastic leukemia, so the T cells may come from the graft donor. CDR3s include the opening cysteine and the closing phenylalanine or tryptophan. The order of the fields is D gene, V gene, clone size, J gene, CDR3 DNA, CDR3 protein. The D gene is left open where the match is weak. Only part of the rows carry a size: once, few, many, or a class if the clone is expanded.

.	TRBV29-1	.	TRBJ2-1	TGCAGCGTTGGACTGGGCCTTTCCGATGAGCAGTTCTTC	CSVGLGLSDEQFF
TRBD2	TRBV5-1	.	TRBJ2-1	TGCGCCAGCAGCCCCCTACTAGCGGGTAGCTCCTACAATGAGCAGTTCTTC	CASSPLLAGSSYNEQFF
TRBD1	TRBV5-1	.	TRBJ2-1	TGCGCCAGCAGCATCAACAGGGGACACTCCTACAATGAGCAGTTCTTC	CASSINRGHSYNEQFF
.	TRBV15	few	TRBJ2-7	TGTGCCACCAGCAGAATTCCAGGGGGGCTACGCTACGAGCAGTACTTC	CATSRIPGGLRYEQYF
.	TRBV4-2	few	TRBJ1-5	TGTGCCAGCAGCCAAAACTTTGAGCAGCCCCAGCATTTT	CASSQNFEQPQHF
TRBD2	TRBV7-3	.	TRBJ2-7	TGTGCCAGCAGCCAATTCCCTACTAGCGGGAACTACGAGCAGTACTTC	CASSQFPTSGNYEQYF
.	TRBV20-1	few	TRBJ1-1	TGCAGTGTCCCGGACACTCACACTGAAGCTTTCTTT	CSVPDTHTEAFF
.	TRBV9	.	TRBJ2-5	TGTGCCAGCGGACTTGGACTCATCCAAGAGACCCAGTACTTC	CASGLGLIQETQYF
.	TRBV9	few	TRBJ2-7	TGTGCCAGCAGCGTAGGAGCGAGGGGGGAATACGACGAGCAGTACTTC	CASSVGARGEYDEQYF
TRBD2	TRBV27	many	TRBJ2-1	TGTGCCAGCAGTCCGATACTAGCGGGAGGGCGGGATGAGCAGTTCTTC	CASSPILAGGRDEQFF
.	TRBV25-1	few	TRBJ2-3	TGTGCCAGCAGTGAAGGCCGGCTACGAAGCACAGATACGCAGTATTTT	CASSEGRLRSTDTQYF
TRBD2	TRBV7-9	.	TRBJ2-7	TGTGCCAGCAGCGCCCGGACTAGCGGGGAAAGAATCTACGAGCAGTACTTC	CASSARTSGERIYEQYF
.	TRBV7-9	.	TRBJ2-7	TGTGCCAGCAGCCGCAGGGGCGAGCAGTACTTC	CASSRRGEQYF
.	TRBV12-3/TRBV12-4	.	TRBJ2-3	TGTGCCAGCAGTTTCCCCGCGGGGATGAGGACAGATACGCAGTATTTT	CASSFPAGMRTDTQYF
.	TRBV15	few	TRBJ2-1	TGTGCCACCAGCAACCTCCTTACCCACAATGAGCAGTTCTTC	CATSNLLTHNEQFF
.	TRBV9	.	TRBJ2-1	TGTGCCAGCAGCGTAGGCGTCGGTTACAATGAGCAGTTCTTC	CASSVGVGYNEQFF
.	TRBV2	.	TRBJ2-7	TGTGCCAGCAGTGAAGCGGCAGGGTGGGTCTACGAGCAGTACTTC	CASSEAAGWVYEQYF
.	TRBV24-1	.	TRBJ2-5	TGTGCCACCAGTGCTACAGGGGAAAGCGGGATAACGGGTGAGACCCAGTACTTC	CATSATGESGITGETQYF